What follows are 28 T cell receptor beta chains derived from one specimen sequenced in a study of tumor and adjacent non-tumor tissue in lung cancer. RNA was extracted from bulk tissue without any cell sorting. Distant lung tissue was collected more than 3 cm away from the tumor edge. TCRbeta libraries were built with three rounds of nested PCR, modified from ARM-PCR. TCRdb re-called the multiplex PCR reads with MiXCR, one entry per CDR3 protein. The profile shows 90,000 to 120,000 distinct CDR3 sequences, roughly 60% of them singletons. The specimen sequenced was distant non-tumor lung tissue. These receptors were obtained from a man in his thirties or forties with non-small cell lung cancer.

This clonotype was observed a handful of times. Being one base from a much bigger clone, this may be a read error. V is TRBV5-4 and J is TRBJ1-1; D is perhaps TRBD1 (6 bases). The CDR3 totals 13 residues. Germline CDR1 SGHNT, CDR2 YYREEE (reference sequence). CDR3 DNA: TGTGTCAGCAGCTTGGAGGGGGTCTCTGAAGCTTTCTTT. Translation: CVSSLEGVSEAFF.

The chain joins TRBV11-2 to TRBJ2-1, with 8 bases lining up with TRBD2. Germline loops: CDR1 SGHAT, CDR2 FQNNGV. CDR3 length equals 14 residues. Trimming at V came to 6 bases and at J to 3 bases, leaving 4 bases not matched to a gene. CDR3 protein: CASRAAGGYNEQFF. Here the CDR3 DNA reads TGTGCCAGCAGAGCGGCGGGGGGCTACAATGAGCAGTTCTTC.

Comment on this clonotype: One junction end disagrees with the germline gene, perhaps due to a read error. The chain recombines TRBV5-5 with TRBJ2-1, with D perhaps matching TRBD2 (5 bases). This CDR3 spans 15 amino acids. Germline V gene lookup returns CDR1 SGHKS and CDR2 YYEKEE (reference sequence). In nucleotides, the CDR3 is TGTGCCAGTAGCCCACGGGATAGAACCTACAATGACCAGTTCTTC. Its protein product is CASSPRDRTYNDQFF.

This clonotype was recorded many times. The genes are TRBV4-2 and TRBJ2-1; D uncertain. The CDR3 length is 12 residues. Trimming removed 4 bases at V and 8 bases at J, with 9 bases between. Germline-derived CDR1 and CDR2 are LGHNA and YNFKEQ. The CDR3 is CASSPAPDEQFF. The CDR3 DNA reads TGTGCCAGCAGCCCAGCCCCGGATGAGCAGTTCTTC.

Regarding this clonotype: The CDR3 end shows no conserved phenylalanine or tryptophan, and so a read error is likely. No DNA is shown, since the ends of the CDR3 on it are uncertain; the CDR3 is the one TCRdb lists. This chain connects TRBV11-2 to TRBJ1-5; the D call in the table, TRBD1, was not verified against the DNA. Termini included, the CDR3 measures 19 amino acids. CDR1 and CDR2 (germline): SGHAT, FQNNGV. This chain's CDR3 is CASSLRSHDRAQSNQPKHL.

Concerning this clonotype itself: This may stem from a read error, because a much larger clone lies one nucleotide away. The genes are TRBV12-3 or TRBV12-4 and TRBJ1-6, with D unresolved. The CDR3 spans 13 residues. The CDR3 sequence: CASSLTRDSPLQF. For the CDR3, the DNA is TGTGCCAGCAGTTTAACCAGAGATTCACCCCTCCAATTT.

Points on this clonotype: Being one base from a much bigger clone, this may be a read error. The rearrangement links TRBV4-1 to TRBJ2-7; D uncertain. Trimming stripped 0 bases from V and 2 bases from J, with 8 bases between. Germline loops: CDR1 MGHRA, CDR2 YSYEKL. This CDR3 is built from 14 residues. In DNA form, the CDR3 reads TGCGCCAGCAGCCAAGAGGGCAGTACCTACGAGCAGTACTTC. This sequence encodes CASSQEGSTYEQYF.

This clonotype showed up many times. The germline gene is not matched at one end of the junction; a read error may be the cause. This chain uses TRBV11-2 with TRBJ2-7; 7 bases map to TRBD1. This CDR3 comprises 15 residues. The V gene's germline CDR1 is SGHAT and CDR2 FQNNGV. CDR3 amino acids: CASSSRQGNSYDQYF. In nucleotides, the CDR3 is TGTGCCAGCAGCTCCAGACAGGGCAACTCCTACGATCAGTACTTC.

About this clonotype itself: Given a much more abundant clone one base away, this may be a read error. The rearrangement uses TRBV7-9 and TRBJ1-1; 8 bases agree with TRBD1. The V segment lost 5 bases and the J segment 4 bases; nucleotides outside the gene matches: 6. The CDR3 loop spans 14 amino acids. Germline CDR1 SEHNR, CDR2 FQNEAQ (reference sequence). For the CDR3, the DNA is TGTGCCAGCAGCCAAGGGACAGGTTTCACTGAAGCTTTCTTT. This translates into CASSQGTGFTEAFF.

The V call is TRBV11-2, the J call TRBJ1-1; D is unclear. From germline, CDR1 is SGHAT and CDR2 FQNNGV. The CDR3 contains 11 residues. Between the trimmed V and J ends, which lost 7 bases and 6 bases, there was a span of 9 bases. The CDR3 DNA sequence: TGTGCCAGCACATATGGGGCTGAAGCTTTCTTT. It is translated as CASTYGAEAFF. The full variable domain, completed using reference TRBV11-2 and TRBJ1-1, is EAGVAQSPRYKIIEKRQSVAFWCNPISGHATLYWYQQILGQGPKLLIQFQNNGVVDDSQLPKDRFSAERLKGVDSTLKIQPAKLEDSAVYLCASTYGAEAFFGQGTRLTVV.

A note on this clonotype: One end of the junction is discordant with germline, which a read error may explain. For the CDR3, the DNA is TGTGCCAGCAGTTTTGGGGGTTCCTACAGTGAGCAGTTCTTC. Translating it yields CASSFGGSYSEQFF. This chain links TRBV11-2 with TRBJ2-1; TRBD1 or TRBD2 may be the D gene (5 bases each). The CDR3 runs to 14 residues. Germline V CDR1 and CDR2: SGHAT, FQNNGV.

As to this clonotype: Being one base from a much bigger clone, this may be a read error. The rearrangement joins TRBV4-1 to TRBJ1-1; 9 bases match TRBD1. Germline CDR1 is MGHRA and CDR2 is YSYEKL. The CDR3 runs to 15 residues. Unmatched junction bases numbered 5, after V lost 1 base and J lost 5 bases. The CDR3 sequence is CASSQGQGVGTEAFF. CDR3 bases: TGCGCCAGCAGCCAAGGACAGGGGGTGGGAACTGAAGCTTTCTTT.

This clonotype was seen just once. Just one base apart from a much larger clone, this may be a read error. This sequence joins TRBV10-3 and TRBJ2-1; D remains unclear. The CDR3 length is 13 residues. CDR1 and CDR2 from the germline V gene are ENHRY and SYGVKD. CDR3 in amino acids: CAISEGLSNEQCF. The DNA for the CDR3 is TGTGCCATCAGTGAAGGTCTTTCGAATGAGCAGTGCTTC.

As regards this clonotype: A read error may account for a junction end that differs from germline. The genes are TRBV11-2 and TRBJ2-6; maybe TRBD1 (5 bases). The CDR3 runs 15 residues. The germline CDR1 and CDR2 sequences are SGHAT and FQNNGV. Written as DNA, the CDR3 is TGTGCCAGCAGCTTACGGTTCTCTGGGGCCAACGTCCTGAGTTTC. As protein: CASSLRFSGANVLSF.

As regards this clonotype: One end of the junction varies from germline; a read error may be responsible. The CDR3 here is CSAKPTGLARLITDTQYF. Written as DNA, the CDR3 is TGCAGTGCTAAACCTACGGGACTAGCGCGGTTGATCACAGATACGCAGTATTTC. The chain combines TRBV20-1 with TRBJ2-3; 10 bases line up with TRBD2. Germline V gives CDR1 DFQATT, CDR2 SNEGSKA (reference sequence). This CDR3 contains 18 residues.

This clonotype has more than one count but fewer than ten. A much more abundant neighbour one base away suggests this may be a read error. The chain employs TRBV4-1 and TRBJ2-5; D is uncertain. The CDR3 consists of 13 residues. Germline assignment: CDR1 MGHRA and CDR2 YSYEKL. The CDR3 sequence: CASSQGHQEAQYF. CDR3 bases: TGCGCCAGCAGCCAAGGACACCAAGAGGCCCAGTACTTC.

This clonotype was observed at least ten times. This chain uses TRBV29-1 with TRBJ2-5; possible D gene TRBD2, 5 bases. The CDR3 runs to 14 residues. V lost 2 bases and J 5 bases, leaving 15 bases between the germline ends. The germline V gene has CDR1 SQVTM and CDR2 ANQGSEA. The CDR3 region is CSVESRSGWETQYF. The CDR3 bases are TGCAGCGTTGAAAGCAGGTCGGGGTGGGAGACCCAGTACTTC.

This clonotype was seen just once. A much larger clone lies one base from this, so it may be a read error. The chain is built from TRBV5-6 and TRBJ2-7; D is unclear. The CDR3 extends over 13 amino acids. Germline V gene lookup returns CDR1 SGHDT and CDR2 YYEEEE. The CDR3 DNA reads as TGTGCCAGCAGCTTTCAGAATGGTTACGAGCGGTACTTC. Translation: CASSFQNGYERYF. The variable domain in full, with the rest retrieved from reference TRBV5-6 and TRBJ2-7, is DAGVTQSPTHLIKTRGQQVTLRCSPKSGHDTVSWYQQALGQGPQFIFQYYEEEERQRGNFPDRFSGHQFPNYSSELNVNALLLGDSALYLCASSFQNGYERYFGPGTRLTVT.

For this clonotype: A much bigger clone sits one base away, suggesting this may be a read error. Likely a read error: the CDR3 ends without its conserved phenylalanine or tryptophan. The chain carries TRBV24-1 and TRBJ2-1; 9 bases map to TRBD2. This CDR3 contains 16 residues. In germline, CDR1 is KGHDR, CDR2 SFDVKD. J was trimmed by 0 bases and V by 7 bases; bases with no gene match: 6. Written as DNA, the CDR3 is TGTGCCACCAGCCCTAGCGGGGCTAGCTCCTACAATGAGCAGTTCTTA. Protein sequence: CATSPSGASSYNEQFL.

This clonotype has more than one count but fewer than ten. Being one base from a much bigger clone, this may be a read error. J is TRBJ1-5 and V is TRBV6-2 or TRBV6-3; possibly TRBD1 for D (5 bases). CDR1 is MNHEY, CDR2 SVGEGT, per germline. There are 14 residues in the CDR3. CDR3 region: CATDRQSSNRPQHF. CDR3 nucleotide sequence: TGTGCCACCGATCGACAGTCAAGCAATCGGCCCCAGCATTTT.

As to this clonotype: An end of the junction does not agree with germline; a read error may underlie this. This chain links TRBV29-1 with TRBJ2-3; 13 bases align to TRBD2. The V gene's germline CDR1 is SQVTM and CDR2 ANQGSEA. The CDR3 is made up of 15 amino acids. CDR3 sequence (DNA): TGCAGCGTTGCGGGGGGACTAGCGGGAACAGACACGCATTATTTT. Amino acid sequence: CSVAGGLAGTDTHYF.

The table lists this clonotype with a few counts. CDR3 bases: TGTGCCAGCTCACCAGGACAGGGTGGGCGTGCTTTCTTT. Translated, it gives CASSPGQGGRAFF. The chain combines TRBV18 with TRBJ1-1, with 8 bases fitting TRBD1. Germline CDR1 and CDR2: KGHSH and LQKENI. The CDR3 has 13 residues. Trimming took 2 bases from V and 11 from J; bases not matched to a gene: 7.

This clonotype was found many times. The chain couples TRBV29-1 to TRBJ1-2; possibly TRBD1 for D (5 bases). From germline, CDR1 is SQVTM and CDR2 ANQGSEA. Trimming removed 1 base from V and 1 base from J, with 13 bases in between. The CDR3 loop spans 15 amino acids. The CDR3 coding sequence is TGCAGCGTTGAAGGTGGGGGAGACCGTAACTATGGCTACACCTTC. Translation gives CSVEGGGDRNYGYTF.

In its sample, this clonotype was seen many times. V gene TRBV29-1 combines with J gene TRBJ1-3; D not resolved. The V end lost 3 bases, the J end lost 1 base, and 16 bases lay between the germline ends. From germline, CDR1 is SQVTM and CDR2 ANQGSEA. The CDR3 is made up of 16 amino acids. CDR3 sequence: CSVEYVGSGSGNTIYF. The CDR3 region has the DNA TGCAGCGTTGAGTATGTCGGGTCGGGATCTGGAAACACCATATATTTT.

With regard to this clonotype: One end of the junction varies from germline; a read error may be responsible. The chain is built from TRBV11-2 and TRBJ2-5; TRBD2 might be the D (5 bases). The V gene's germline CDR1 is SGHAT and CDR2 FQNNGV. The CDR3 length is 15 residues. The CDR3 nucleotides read TGTGCCAACAGCTTAGAGGGAAGAGGCCAAGAGATCCAGTACTTC. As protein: CANSLEGRGQEIQYF.

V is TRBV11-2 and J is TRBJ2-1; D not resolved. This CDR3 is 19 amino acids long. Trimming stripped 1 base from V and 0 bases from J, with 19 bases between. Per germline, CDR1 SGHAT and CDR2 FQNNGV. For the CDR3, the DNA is TGTGCCAGCAGCTTAGTTGGTTACAGTAGAACCCTCTCCTACAATGAGCAGTTCTTC. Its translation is CASSLVGYSRTLSYNEQFF.

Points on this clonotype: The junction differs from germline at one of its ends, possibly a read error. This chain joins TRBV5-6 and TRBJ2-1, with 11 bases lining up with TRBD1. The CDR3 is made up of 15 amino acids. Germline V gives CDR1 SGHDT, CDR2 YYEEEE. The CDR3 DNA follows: TGTGTCAGCAGCCCGGACAGGGGGCTTTACAATGAGCAGTTCTTC. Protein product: CVSSPDRGLYNEQFF.

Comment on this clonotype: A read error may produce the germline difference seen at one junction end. CDR3: CASSQAWSSRVQETQYF. DNA of the CDR3: TGTGCCAGCAGCCAAGCCTGGAGTAGCCGGGTACAAGAGACTCAGTACTTC. The chain uses TRBV4-2 and TRBJ2-5; D unresolved. Germline CDR1 is LGHNA and CDR2 is YNFKEQ. This CDR3 has 17 amino acids.